This T cell receptor beta chain was observed in a study of T cell repertoires in cytomegalovirus infection. About the study: In public TCR beta signatures, there were indications of both CMV infection and matching HLA type.

Many counts were recorded for this clonotype. Antigen: not known. Study-level results: HLA-C-restricted CMV clonotypes gave the most frequent clonotype in two of eight donors. Frequencies of public TCR beta families were cumulated, and this identified carriers of CMV plus the relevant HLA.

In TCRdb, the reads were re-called with MiXCR into one record per CDR3 protein. The sample has about 490,000 distinct CDR3 sequences; approximately 15% are singletons. Germline lookup yields CDR1 LGHNT and CDR2 FRNRAP. V was pared by 5 bases and J by 0 bases, with 2 bases of the junction left unmatched. CDR3 size: 15 residues. What was sequenced was CD8+ T cells from PBMCs. The origin of this receptor is a human donor in good health (CMV status not recorded). Some clones in this sample may be carry-over from other donors' samples. The chain recombines TRBV12-5 with TRBJ2-2, with 8 bases identical to TRBD1. The CDR3 sequence is CASGPTGANTGELFF. CDR3 nucleotide sequence: TGTGCTAGTGGTCCGACAGGGGCGAACACCGGGGAGCTGTTTTTT.